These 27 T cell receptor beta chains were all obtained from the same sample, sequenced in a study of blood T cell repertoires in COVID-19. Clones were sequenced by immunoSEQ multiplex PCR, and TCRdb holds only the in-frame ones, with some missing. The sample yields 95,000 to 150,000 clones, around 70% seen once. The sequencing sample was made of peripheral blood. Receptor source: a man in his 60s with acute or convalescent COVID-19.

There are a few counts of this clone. The CDR3 here is CASSPFSGGYTDTQYF. The CDR3, as DNA: TGTGCCAGCAGCCCTTTTAGCGGGGGCTACACAGATACGCAGTATTTT. The rearrangement links TRBV9 to TRBJ2-3, with 9 bases that match TRBD2. Unmatched junction bases numbered 8, after V lost 4 bases and J lost 2 bases. This CDR3 has 16 amino acids. The germline V gene encodes CDR1 SGDLS and CDR2 YYNGEE.

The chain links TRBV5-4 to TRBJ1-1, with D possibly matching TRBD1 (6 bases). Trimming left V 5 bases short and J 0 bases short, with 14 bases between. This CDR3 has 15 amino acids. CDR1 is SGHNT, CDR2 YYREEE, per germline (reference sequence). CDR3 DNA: TGTGCCAGCAGTCCCGGGGGGCTGGTGAACACTGAAGCTTTCTTT. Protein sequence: CASSPGGLVNTEAFF.

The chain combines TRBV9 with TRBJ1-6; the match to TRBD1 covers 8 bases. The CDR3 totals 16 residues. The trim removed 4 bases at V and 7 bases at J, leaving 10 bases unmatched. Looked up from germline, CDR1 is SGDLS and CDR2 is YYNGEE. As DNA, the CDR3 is TGTGCCAGCAGCCCCACAAATGACAGGGGAAATTCACCCCTCCACTTT. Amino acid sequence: CASSPTNDRGNSPLHF.

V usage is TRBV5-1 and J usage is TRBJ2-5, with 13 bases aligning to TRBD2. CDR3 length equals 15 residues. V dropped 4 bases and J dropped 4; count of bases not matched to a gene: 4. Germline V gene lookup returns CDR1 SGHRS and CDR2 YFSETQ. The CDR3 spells CASSALAGGIETQYF. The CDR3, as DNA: TGCGCCAGCAGCGCACTAGCGGGGGGGATAGAGACCCAGTACTTC. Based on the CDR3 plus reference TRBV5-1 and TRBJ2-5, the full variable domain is KAGVTQTPRYLIKTRGQQVTLSCSPISGHRSVSWYQQTPGQGLQFLFEYFSETQRNKGNFPGRFSGRQFSNSRSEMNVSTLELGDSALYLCASSALAGGIETQYFGPGTRLLVL.

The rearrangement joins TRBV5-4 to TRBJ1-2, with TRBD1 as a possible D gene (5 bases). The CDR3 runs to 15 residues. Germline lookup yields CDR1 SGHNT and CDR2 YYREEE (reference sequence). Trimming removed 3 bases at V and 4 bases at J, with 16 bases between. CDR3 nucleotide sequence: TGTGCCAGCAGCTCCCTGCAGGACAAACTCTATGGCTACACCTTC. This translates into CASSSLQDKLYGYTF.

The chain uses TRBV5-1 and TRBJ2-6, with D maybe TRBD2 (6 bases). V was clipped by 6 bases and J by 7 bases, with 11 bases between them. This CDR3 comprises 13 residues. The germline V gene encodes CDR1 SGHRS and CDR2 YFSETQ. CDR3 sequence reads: CASNPGGANVLTF. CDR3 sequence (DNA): TGCGCCAGCAACCCCGGGGGAGCCAACGTCCTGACTTTC. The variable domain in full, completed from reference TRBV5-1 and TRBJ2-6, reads KAGVTQTPRYLIKTRGQQVTLSCSPISGHRSVSWYQQTPGQGLQFLFEYFSETQRNKGNFPGRFSGRQFSNSRSEMNVSTLELGDSALYLCASNPGGANVLTFGAGSRLTVL.

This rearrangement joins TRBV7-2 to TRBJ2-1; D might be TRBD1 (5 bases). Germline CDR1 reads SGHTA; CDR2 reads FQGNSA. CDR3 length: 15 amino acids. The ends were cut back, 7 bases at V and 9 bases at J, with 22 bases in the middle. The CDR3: CASTTRVGPLLEQFF. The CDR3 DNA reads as TGTGCCAGCACTACCCGGGTGGGGCCTCTGCTTGAGCAGTTCTTC. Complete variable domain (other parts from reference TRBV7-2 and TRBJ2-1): GAGVSQSPSNKVTEKGKDVELRCDPISGHTALYWYRQSLGQGLEFLIYFQGNSAPDKSGLPSDRFSAERTGGSVSTLTIQRTQQEDSAVYLCASTTRVGPLLEQFFGPGTRLTVL.

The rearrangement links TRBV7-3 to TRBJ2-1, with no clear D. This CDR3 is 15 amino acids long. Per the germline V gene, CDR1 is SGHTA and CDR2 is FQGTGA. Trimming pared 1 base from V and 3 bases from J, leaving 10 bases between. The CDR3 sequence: CASSLSGGLYNEQFF. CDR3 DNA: TGTGCCAGCAGCTTAAGTGGCGGTCTCTACAATGAGCAGTTCTTC.

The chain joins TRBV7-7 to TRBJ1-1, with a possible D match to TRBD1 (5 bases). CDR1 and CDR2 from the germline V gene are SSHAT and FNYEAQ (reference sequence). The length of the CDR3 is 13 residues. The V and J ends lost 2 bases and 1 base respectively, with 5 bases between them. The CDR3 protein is CASSLTGNTEAFF. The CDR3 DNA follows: TGTGCCAGCAGCTTAACAGGGAACACTGAAGCTTTCTTT.

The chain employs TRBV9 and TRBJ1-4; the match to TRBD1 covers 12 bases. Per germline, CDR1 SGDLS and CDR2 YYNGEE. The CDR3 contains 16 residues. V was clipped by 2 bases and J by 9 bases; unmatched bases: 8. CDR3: CASSVEDGTGGKKLFF. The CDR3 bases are TGTGCCAGCAGCGTCGAGGATGGGACAGGGGGCAAAAAACTGTTTTTT.

DNA of the CDR3: TGTGCCAGCAGCCACGGCTCACCCGGGACCTACAATGAGCAGTTCTTC. This encodes CASSHGSPGTYNEQFF. This chain uses TRBV3-1 (or the pseudogene TRBV3-2) with TRBJ2-1; perhaps TRBD2 as D (5 bases). This CDR3 has 16 amino acids. V shed 3 bases and J shed 2 bases, with 14 bases lying between them. From germline, CDR1 is LGHDT and CDR2 YNNKEL (reference sequence).

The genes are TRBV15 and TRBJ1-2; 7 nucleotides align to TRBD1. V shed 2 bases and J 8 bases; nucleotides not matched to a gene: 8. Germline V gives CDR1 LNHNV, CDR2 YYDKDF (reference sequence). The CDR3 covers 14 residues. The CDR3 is CATSRPGQIMGYTF. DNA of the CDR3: TGTGCCACCAGCAGACCGGGACAGATTATGGGCTACACCTTC.

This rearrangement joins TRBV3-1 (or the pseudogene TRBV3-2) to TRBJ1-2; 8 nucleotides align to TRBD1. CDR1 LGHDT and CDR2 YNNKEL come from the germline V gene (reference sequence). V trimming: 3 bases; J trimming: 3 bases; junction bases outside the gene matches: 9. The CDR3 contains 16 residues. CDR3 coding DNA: TGTGCCAGCAGCCATCAACTGGGACAGGTTGACTATGGCTACACCTTC. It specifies CASSHQLGQVDYGYTF.

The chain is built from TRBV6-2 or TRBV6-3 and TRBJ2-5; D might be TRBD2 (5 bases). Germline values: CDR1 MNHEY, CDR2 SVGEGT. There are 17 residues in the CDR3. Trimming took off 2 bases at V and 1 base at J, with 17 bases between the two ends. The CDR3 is CASSYIKREYTQETQYF. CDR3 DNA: TGTGCCAGCAGTTACATAAAACGGGAATATACCCAAGAGACCCAGTACTTC.

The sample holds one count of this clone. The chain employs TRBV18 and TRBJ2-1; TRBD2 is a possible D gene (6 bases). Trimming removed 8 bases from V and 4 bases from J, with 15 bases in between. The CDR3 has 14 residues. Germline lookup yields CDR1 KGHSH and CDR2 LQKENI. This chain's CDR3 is CASGSRDSYNEQFF. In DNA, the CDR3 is TGTGCCAGCGGTTCCCGGGACTCTTACAATGAGCAGTTCTTC.

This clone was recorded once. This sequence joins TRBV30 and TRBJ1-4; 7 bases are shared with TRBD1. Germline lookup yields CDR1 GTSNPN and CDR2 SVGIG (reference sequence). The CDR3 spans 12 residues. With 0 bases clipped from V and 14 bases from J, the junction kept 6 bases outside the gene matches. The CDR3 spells CAWSVQGRMLFF. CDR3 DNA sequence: TGTGCCTGGAGTGTACAGGGGAGAATGCTGTTTTTT.

CDR3 bases: TGTGCCAGCAGTATACGGGGCTATGGCTACACCTTC. Amino acids: CASSIRGYGYTF. The V gene is TRBV25-1, the J gene TRBJ1-2; D is unresolved. This CDR3 has 12 amino acids. With 5 bases removed from V and 4 bases from J, the gap between germline ends came to 8 bases. The germline gives CDR1 MGHDK, CDR2 SYGVNS.

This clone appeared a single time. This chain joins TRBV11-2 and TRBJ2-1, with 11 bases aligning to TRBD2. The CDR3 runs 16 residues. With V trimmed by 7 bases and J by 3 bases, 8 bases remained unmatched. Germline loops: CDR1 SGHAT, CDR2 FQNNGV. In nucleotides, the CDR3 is TGTGCCAGCACCGTCCTAGCGGGGGGCGGCTACAATGAGCAGTTCTTC. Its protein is CASTVLAGGGYNEQFF.

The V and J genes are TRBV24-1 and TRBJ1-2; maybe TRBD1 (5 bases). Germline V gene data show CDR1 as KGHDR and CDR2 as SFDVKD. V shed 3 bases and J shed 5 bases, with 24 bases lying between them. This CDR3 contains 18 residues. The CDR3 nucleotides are TGTGCCACCAGTGATGCCACCGGACACGAAAAGATTCGGTATGGCTACACCTTC. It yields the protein CATSDATGHEKIRYGYTF.

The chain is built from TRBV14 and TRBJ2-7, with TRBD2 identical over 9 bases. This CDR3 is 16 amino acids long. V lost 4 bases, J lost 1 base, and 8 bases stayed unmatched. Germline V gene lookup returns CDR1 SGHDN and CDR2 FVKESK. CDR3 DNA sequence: TGTGCCAGCAGCCTCCCCGGGCTAGCGGGGTCCTACGAGCAGTACTTC. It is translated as CASSLPGLAGSYEQYF.

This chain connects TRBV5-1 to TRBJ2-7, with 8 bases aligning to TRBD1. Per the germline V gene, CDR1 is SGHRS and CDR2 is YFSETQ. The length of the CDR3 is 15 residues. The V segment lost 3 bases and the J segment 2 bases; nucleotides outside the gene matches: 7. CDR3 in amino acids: CASSSRTGSAYEQYF. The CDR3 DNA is TGCGCCAGCAGCTCTCGGACAGGGAGTGCCTACGAGCAGTACTTC.

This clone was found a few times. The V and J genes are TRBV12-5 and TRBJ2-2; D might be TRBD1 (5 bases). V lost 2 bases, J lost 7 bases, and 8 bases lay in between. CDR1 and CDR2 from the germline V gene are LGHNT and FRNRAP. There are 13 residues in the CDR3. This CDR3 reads CASGLPTGGELFF. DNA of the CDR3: TGTGCTAGTGGTTTGCCTACAGGCGGGGAGCTGTTTTTT.

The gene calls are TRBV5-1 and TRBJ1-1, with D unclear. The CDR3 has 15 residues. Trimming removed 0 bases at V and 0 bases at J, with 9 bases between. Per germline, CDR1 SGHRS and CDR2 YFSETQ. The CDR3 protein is CASSLDHAMNTEAFF. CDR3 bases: TGCGCCAGCAGCTTGGATCACGCGATGAACACTGAAGCTTTCTTT.

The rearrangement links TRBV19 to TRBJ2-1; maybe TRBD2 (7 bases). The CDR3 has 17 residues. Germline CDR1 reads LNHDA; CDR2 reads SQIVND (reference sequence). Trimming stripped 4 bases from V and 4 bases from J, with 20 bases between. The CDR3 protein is CASSKGGVVPPYNEQFF. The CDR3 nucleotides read TGTGCCAGTAGTAAGGGGGGGGTGGTCCCCCCGTACAATGAGCAGTTCTTC. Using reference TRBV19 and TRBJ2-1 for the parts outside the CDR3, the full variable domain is DGGITQSPKYLFRKEGQNVTLSCEQNLNHDAMYWYRQDPGQGLRLIYYSQIVNDFQKGDIAEGYSVSREKKESFPLTVTSAQKNPTAFYLCASSKGGVVPPYNEQFFGPGTRLTVL.

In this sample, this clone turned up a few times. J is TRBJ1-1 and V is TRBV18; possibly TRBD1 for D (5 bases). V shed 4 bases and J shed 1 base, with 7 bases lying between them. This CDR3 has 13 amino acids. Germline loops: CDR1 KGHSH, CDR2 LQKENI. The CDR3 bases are TGTGCCAGCTCACAAGGGGAGAACACTGAAGCTTTCTTT. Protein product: CASSQGENTEAFF.

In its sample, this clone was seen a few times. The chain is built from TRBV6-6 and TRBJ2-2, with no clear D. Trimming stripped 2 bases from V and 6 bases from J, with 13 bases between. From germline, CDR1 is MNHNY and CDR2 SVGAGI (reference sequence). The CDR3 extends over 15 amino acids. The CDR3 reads CASSYRDFRSGELFF. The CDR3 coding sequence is TGTGCCAGCAGTTACCGAGACTTTAGGTCCGGGGAGCTGTTTTTT.

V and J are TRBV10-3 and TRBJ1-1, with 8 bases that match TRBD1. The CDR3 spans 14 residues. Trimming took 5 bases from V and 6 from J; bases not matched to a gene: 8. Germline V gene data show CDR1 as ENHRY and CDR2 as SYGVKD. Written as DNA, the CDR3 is TGTGCCATCAGTACCGCGGACAGGGTCGCTGAAGCTTTCTTT. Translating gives CAISTADRVAEAFF.